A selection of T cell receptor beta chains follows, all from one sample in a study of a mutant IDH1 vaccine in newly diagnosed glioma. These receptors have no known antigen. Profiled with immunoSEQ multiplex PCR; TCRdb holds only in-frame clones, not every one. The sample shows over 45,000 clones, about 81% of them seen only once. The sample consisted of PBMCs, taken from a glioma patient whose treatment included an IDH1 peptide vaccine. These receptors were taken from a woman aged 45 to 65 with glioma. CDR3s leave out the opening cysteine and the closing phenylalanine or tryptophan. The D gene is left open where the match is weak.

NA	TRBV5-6	ASSAYRVSNTEAF
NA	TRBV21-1	ASSPMEGRGNQPQH
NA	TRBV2	ASSAEVGEQF
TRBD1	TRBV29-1	SVGTGNTEAF
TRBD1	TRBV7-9	ASSPGQAFYEQY
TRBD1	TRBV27	ASSLLGTGPLNTEAF
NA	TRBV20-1	TTTGNTEAF
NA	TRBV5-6	ASSWRGRGTDTQY
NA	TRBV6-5	ASSYSTGYNEKLF
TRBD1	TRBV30	AWRQGSGNTGELF
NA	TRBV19	ASSPGLTSYTDTQY
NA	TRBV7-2	ASSLKGGSSGSYEQY
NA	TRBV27	ASGDSSYNSPLH
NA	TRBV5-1	ASSLPGEETQY
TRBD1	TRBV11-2	ASSPSGTVNQPQH
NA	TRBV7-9	ASSSVGTSGSPLH
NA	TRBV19	ASSTSRLEDTQY
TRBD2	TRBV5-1	ASSLASGREGDEQY
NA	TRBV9	ASSVGPGPNQPQH
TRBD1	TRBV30	AWNRGQGYEQY
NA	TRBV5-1	ASSLVDGLQETQY
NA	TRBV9	ASSVEGGYYGYT
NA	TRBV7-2	ASSLAKAE
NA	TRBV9	ASSNEAIGDTQY
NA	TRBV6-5	ASSKGHQTQPQH
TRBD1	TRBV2	ATGWDRGPGELF